This TCR beta chain is from a study of shared T cell receptors in the human thymus. Libraries were prepared by immunoSEQ multiplex PCR; TCRdb keeps only in-frame clonotypes and omits some of them. The sample yields hundreds of thousands of clones, more than 70% seen once. In germline, CDR1 is SEHNR, CDR2 FQNEAQ (reference sequence). Trimming took 3 bases from V and 1 from J, leaving 15 bases between them. This CDR3 has 17 residues. The same specimen was also included in a second study, on human thymus T cells. As reported in that work: Having surgery to correct congenital heart defects, healthy Finnish infants acted as the donors. The source of the thymus tissue was resections taken during corrective heart surgery. Related reports documented highly overlapping thymic repertoires among unrelated individuals.

The V call is TRBV7-9, the J call TRBJ2-2, with TRBD2 as a possible D gene (6 bases). The sample taken for sequencing was thymocytes. The clonotype originates from a boy under two years old with a congenital heart defect. CDR3 sequence: CASSFALNSGNTGELFF. The CDR3 coding sequence is TGTGCCAGCAGCTTCGCCCTCAATAGCGGGAACACCGGGGAGCTGTTTTTT.